This TCR beta chain was sequenced in a study of control samples from healthy donors and cancer patients. Method: immunoSEQ multiplex PCR; TCRdb's copy keeps in-frame clones and lacks some. The sample lists 150,000 or so clones; roughly 93% were seen once. There are 15 residues in the CDR3. The V gene's germline CDR1 is MNHEY and CDR2 SVGAGI. Trimming cost V 3 bases and J 3 bases, with 15 bases left between them. Sequencing was carried out using blood. This chain joins TRBV6-5 and TRBJ2-7; D gene uncertain. The sequence derives from a man aged 18 to 29 in good health. The CDR3 spells CASSYNYGAFYEQYF. The CDR3 DNA reads TGTGCCAGCAGTTATAACTATGGAGCCTTCTACGAGCAGTACTTC.